The rows below give T cell receptor beta chains drawn from one sample of a study of shared clonotypes between healthy human individuals. Assay: immunoSEQ multiplex PCR; the TCRdb copy retains only in-frame clones and omits some. The profile shows 2,500,000 or so clones, 80% to 95% of them singletons. The sequencing input was naive CD4+ T cells from PBMCs. These receptors were taken from a young man in good health. Some clones in this sample may be carry-over from other donors' samples. CDR3s include the opening cysteine and the closing phenylalanine or tryptophan. A D gene is named only where the DNA matches it firmly. Some rows have no size entry. The others give once, few or many, or a class for an expanded clone.

D,V,size,J,CDR3,DNA
TRBD1,TRBV27,few,TRBJ2-7,CASSRDRGYEQYF,TGTGCCAGCAGTCGGGACAGGGGGTACGAGCAGTACTTC
-,TRBV9,-,TRBJ2-7,CASSVSPEGGYEQYF,TGTGCCAGCAGCGTGAGCCCAGAGGGCGGCTACGAGCAGTACTTC
TRBD1,TRBV11-2,-,TRBJ2-2,CASSLGQGWTGELFF,TGTGCCAGCAGCTTGGGACAGGGGTGGACCGGGGAGCTGTTTTTT
TRBD1,TRBV28,-,TRBJ1-2,CASRDRGRSYTF,TGTGCCAGCAGAGATAGGGGGCGGAGCTACACCTTC
-,TRBV11-3,-,TRBJ2-1,CASSLGGASDEQFF,TGTGCCAGCAGCTTAGGCGGGGCCAGCGATGAGCAGTTCTTC
TRBD2,TRBV4-1,-,TRBJ2-1,CASSQRWSSGWESSYNEQFF,TGCGCCAGCAGCCAAAGGTGGTCTAGCGGGTGGGAGAGCTCCTACAATGAGCAGTTCTTC
TRBD2,TRBV28,-,TRBJ2-7,CASSFSLLAGGEQYF,TGTGCCAGCAGTTTCTCTTTACTAGCGGGAGGCGAGCAGTACTTC
-,TRBV7-2,-,TRBJ2-2,CASSQLGVANTGELFF,TGTGCCAGCAGCCAGCTGGGGGTCGCGAACACCGGGGAGCTGTTTTTT
-,TRBV5-5,once,TRBJ1-3,CASSLSQDSGNTIYF,TGTGCCAGCAGCTTGTCCCAGGACAGTGGAAACACCATATATTTT
-,TRBV5-4,-,TRBJ2-7,CASNDRRSSYEQYF,TGTGCCAGCAATGATCGGAGGAGCTCCTACGAGCAGTACTTC
TRBD1,TRBV6-6,-,TRBJ2-7,CASSYSGRGLYEQYF,TGTGCCAGCAGTTACTCCGGCAGGGGGCTATACGAGCAGTACTTC
TRBD2,TRBV7-2,-,TRBJ2-3,CASSLRGGLDTQYF,TGTGCCAGCAGCTTAAGGGGAGGGCTAGATACGCAGTATTTT
-,TRBV12-2,-,TRBJ1-2,CASRLVGRAGGGYTF,TGTGCAAGTCGCTTAGTTGGCAGGGCGGGAGGTGGCTACACCTTC
TRBD1,TRBV28,-,TRBJ2-1,CASSWGPGQGREQFF,TGTGCCAGCAGCTGGGGCCCGGGACAGGGTAGGGAGCAGTTCTTC
-,TRBV29-1,-,TRBJ1-4,CSVAATNEKLFF,TGCAGCGTCGCGGCTACTAATGAAAAACTGTTTTTT
-,TRBV9,-,TRBJ1-4,CASSVTGRFEEKLFF,TGTGCCAGCAGCGTGACGGGGCGCTTTGAGGAAAAACTGTTTTTT
TRBD1,TRBV28,-,TRBJ2-5,CASRSGTGLREETQYF,TGTGCCAGCAGAAGTGGGACAGGGCTACGTGAAGAGACCCAGTACTTC
-,TRBV9,-,TRBJ2-1,CASSVYPYNEQFF,TGTGCCAGCAGCGTCTACCCCTACAATGAGCAGTTCTTC
-,TRBV9,-,TRBJ2-3,CASSAPRGRPSVDTQYF,TGTGCCAGCAGCGCCCCCCGGGGGCGGCCCTCGGTGGATACGCAGTATTTT
-,TRBV10-3,-,TRBJ1-2,CAISESRQVGGYTF,TGTGCCATCAGTGAGTCCCGGCAGGTCGGCGGCTACACCTTC
-,TRBV6-1,-,TRBJ2-2,CASPSGNTGELFF,TGTGCCAGCCCTTCAGGCAACACCGGGGAGCTGTTTTTT
-,TRBV7-2,once,TRBJ1-2,CASSPYSGGDGYTF,TGTGCCAGCAGCCCTTACTCGGGGGGCGATGGCTACACCTTC
TRBD1,TRBV4-1,-,TRBJ2-7,CASSRRTGGEQYF,TGCGCCAGCAGCCGACGTACAGGGGGTGAGCAGTACTTC
-,TRBV5-6,-,TRBJ2-7,CASSWRGQSYEQYF,TGTGCCAGCAGCTGGCGGGGGCAGTCCTACGAGCAGTACTTC
-,TRBV5-4,-,TRBJ2-2,CASSLGQNTGELFF,TGTGCCAGCAGCCTGGGACAGAACACCGGGGAGCTGTTTTTT
TRBD1,TRBV30,-,TRBJ2-7,CAWSTLGQGAYEQYF,TGTGCCTGGAGCACTTTGGGACAGGGGGCCTACGAGCAGTACTTC
-,TRBV11-1,-,TRBJ1-1,CASSFSGGDTEAFF,TGTGCCAGCAGCTTCAGTGGGGGGGACACTGAAGCTTTCTTT
TRBD2,TRBV6-1,-,TRBJ2-1,CASILAGGYNEQFF,TGTGCCAGCATTCTAGCGGGAGGCTACAATGAGCAGTTCTTC
-,TRBV7-2,-,TRBJ2-7,CASSSHMGRVSSYEQYF,TGTGCCAGCAGCTCCCATATGGGGCGAGTGAGCTCCTACGAGCAGTACTTC
-,TRBV10-2,-,TRBJ2-1,CASSTGTPTYNEQFF,TGCGCCAGCTCTACCGGGACCCCCACCTACAATGAGCAGTTCTTC
TRBD2,TRBV7-2,-,TRBJ2-7,CASSLLPAGVGAYEQYF,TGTGCCAGCAGCTTACTTCCGGCGGGAGTCGGGGCCTACGAGCAGTACTTC
TRBD1,TRBV27,-,TRBJ2-7,CASSTYRQGEGQYF,TGTGCCAGCAGTACCTACCGACAGGGAGAAGGGCAGTACTTC